The 29 T cell receptor beta chains reported below all come from one sample, sequenced in a study of blood T cell repertoires in COVID-19. This table comes from immunoSEQ multiplex PCR, and its TCRdb copy is limited to in-frame clones, with some not included. Of 250,000 or so clones in the sample, around 84% were seen once. The sample taken for sequencing was peripheral blood. Source of these receptors: a man in his fifties or sixties with acute or convalescent COVID-19.

The V call is TRBV15, the J call TRBJ2-3, with 15 bases fitting TRBD2. Germline assignment: CDR1 LNHNV and CDR2 YYDKDF (reference sequence). V lost 3 bases, J lost 6 bases, and 1 base stayed unmatched. This CDR3 contains 15 residues. The CDR3 coding sequence is TGTGCCACCAGCAGCGGACTAGCGGGAGGGGATACGCAGTATTTT. It is translated as CATSSGLAGGDTQYF.

The V gene is TRBV10-3, the J gene TRBJ1-4, with 11 bases identical to TRBD1. The CDR3 covers 13 residues. The trim removed 10 bases at V and 8 bases at J, leaving 6 bases unmatched. Germline V gene sequence: CDR1 ENHRY, CDR2 SYGVKD. As DNA, the CDR3 is TGTGCCACGCGGACAGGGGGCAACGAAAAACTGTTTTTT. Its translation: CATRTGGNEKLFF.

V usage is TRBV2 and J usage is TRBJ1-1; weak D call: TRBD1 (5 bases). Trimming pared 6 bases from V and 1 base from J, leaving 9 bases between. Germline V lookup: CDR1 SNHLY, CDR2 FYNNEI. This CDR3 has 13 amino acids. The CDR3 bases are TGTGCCAGCAGCCTACAGGAGAACACTGAAGCTTTCTTT. Its protein is CASSLQENTEAFF.

V gene TRBV6-2 or TRBV6-3 combines with J gene TRBJ2-1; D is perhaps TRBD1 (6 bases). From germline, CDR1 is MNHEY and CDR2 SVGEGT. The CDR3 runs 13 residues. Between the trimmed V and J ends, which lost 7 bases and 3 bases, there was a span of 10 bases. The chain's CDR3 is CASTPDSYNEQFF. CDR3 nucleotides: TGTGCCAGCACCCCGGACAGCTACAATGAGCAGTTCTTC.

The genes are TRBV5-5 and TRBJ1-6; 9 nucleotides match TRBD1. V trimming: 5 bases; J trimming: 0 bases; junction bases outside the gene matches: 3. Germline assignment: CDR1 SGHKS and CDR2 YYEKEE (reference sequence). The CDR3 is 16 residues long. The CDR3 DNA reads TGTGCCAGCAGGGGACAGGGAAGCTCCTATAATTCACCCCTCCACTTT. It is translated as CASRGQGSSYNSPLHF.

The chain carries TRBV4-2 and TRBJ2-5; 12 nucleotides agree with TRBD2. With V trimmed by 4 bases and J by 2 bases, 8 bases remained unmatched. Looked up from germline, CDR1 is LGHNA and CDR2 is YNFKEQ. The CDR3 runs to 17 residues. CDR3 region: CASSPRTSGEIQETQYF. CDR3 DNA: TGTGCCAGCAGCCCACGGACTAGCGGGGAAATTCAAGAGACCCAGTACTTC.

This clone has just one count. The chain combines TRBV18 with TRBJ2-5; 11 bases are shared with TRBD2. CDR1 is KGHSH, CDR2 LQKENI, per germline. V gave up 2 bases and J gave up 3 bases; unmatched junction bases: 8. CDR3 length: 17 residues. The DNA for the CDR3 is TGTGCCAGCTCACCATTTCTGGTACTAGCGGGAGAAGAGACCCAGTACTTC. Protein: CASSPFLVLAGEETQYF.

The V call is TRBV2, the J call TRBJ2-1; 7 bases match TRBD1. From germline, CDR1 is SNHLY and CDR2 FYNNEI. V lost 8 bases, J lost 7 bases, and 5 bases stayed unmatched. The CDR3 covers 12 residues. CDR3 amino acids: CASHRQGNEQFF. CDR3 coding DNA: TGTGCCAGCCACAGACAGGGAAATGAGCAGTTCTTC. Filled out from reference TRBV2 and TRBJ2-1, the complete variable domain reads EPEVTQTPSHQVTQMGQEVILRCVPISNHLYFYWYRQILGQKVEFLVSFYNNEISEKSEIFDDQFSVERPDGSNFTLKIRSTKLEDSAMYFCASHRQGNEQFFGPGTRLTVL.

The chain has TRBV5-1 and TRBJ2-1; TRBD1 agrees at 7 bases. The CDR3 consists of 17 residues. Per germline, CDR1 SGHRS and CDR2 YFSETQ. After removal of 0 bases from V and 4 bases from J, the junction contained 10 bases not matched to a gene. CDR3 residues: CASSLEGAHVAYNEQFF. The CDR3 DNA reads as TGCGCCAGCAGCTTGGAGGGGGCCCACGTGGCGTACAATGAGCAGTTCTTC.

The genes are TRBV7-6 and TRBJ2-1; 10 bases agree with TRBD1. After removal of 5 bases from V and 2 bases from J, the junction contained 3 bases not matched to a gene. This CDR3 comprises 15 residues. Germline assignment: CDR1 SGHVS and CDR2 FNYEAQ. The CDR3 DNA follows: TGTGCCAGCAGCGCCGGGACAGGGGCCTACAATGAGCAGTTCTTC. Protein sequence: CASSAGTGAYNEQFF.

This clone appeared a few times. This chain joins TRBV9 and TRBJ1-5; D is perhaps TRBD1 (5 bases). Per the germline V gene, CDR1 is SGDLS and CDR2 is YYNGEE. With 0 bases removed from V and 2 bases from J, the gap between germline ends came to 21 bases. This CDR3 has 19 residues. This chain's CDR3 is CASSVGPLGGEGGNQPQHF. The CDR3 DNA reads TGTGCCAGCAGCGTAGGCCCCTTGGGAGGGGAAGGGGGCAATCAGCCCCAGCATTTT.

On this clone itself: The junction differs from germline at one of its ends, possibly a read error. The chain uses TRBV7-7 and TRBJ2-2; maybe TRBD2 (5 bases). The CDR3 is 16 residues long. The V gene's germline CDR1 is SSHAT and CDR2 FNYEAQ (reference sequence). CDR3 residues: CTVEARPQPNTGELFF. The CDR3 coding sequence is TGCACCGTGGAGGCCAGGCCACAACCCAACACCGGGGAGCTGTTTTTT.

The chain has TRBV19 and TRBJ2-7; D is unclear. Germline CDR1 and CDR2: LNHDA and SQIVND (reference sequence). V lost 6 bases and J 2 bases, leaving 5 bases between the germline ends. This CDR3 has 11 amino acids. The CDR3 is CASSSAYEQYF. The CDR3 DNA follows: TGTGCCAGTAGCTCGGCCTACGAGCAGTACTTC.

The chain recombines TRBV6-6 with TRBJ2-3; D not certain. In germline, CDR1 is MNHNY, CDR2 SVGAGI (reference sequence). The CDR3 loop spans 13 amino acids. Trimming took 5 bases from V and 4 from J, leaving 10 bases between them. The DNA of the CDR3 is TGTGCCAGCAGTGTCTTAGCTTCAGATACGCAGTATTTT. The encoded protein is CASSVLASDTQYF.

This clone was seen a handful of times. V and J are TRBV4-1 and TRBJ2-5; TRBD1 agrees at 9 bases. This CDR3 comprises 18 residues. With V trimmed by 0 bases and J by 2 bases, 10 bases remained unmatched. CDR1 is MGHRA and CDR2 is YSYEKL in the germline V gene. CDR3: CASSQEAPTGGKQETQYF. The DNA for the CDR3 is TGCGCCAGCAGCCAAGAGGCCCCGACAGGGGGAAAGCAAGAGACCCAGTACTTC.

The chain couples TRBV5-7 to TRBJ1-2; tentative D call: TRBD1 (5 bases). TRBV5-7 is an open reading frame whose function is uncertain. CDR3 length: 11 residues. V gave up 6 bases and J gave up 8 bases, with 11 bases separating them. The CDR3 sequence is CASTLGGGYTF. The CDR3 DNA is TGTGCCAGCACTTTGGGGGGAGGCTACACCTTC.

The chain recombines TRBV5-1 with TRBJ2-1, with a possible D match to TRBD1 (5 bases). Germline assignment: CDR1 SGHRS and CDR2 YFSETQ. The ends were cut back, 0 bases at V and 5 bases at J, with 6 bases in the middle. CDR3 length: 13 amino acids. The CDR3 here is CASSLATDNEQFF. CDR3 in DNA: TGCGCCAGCAGCTTGGCGACAGACAATGAGCAGTTCTTC.

CDR3 bases: TGTGCCAGCTCTGGAGGGGCTTGGGACGAGCAGTACTTC. It yields the protein CASSGGAWDEQYF. The chain employs TRBV2 and TRBJ2-7; TRBD2 might be the D (6 bases). CDR3 size: 13 residues. The germline V gene encodes CDR1 SNHLY and CDR2 FYNNEI. The V gene lost 8 bases and the J gene lost 5 bases, with 16 bases spanning the gap.

The V gene is TRBV10-3, the J gene TRBJ2-3; 12 nucleotides match TRBD2. V was clipped by 3 bases and J by 4 bases; unmatched bases: 8. The CDR3 spans 17 residues. Looked up from germline, CDR1 is ENHRY and CDR2 is SYGVKD. The chain's CDR3 is CAISDRLAGGLADTQYF. The CDR3 coding sequence is TGTGCCATCAGTGACCGCCTAGCGGGGGGGCTGGCAGATACGCAGTATTTT.

The CDR3 coding sequence is TGTGCCAGCAGCCCGGGACTAGCGGGGATAAACGAAGAGACCCAGTACTTC. Its translation is CASSPGLAGINEETQYF. The chain joins TRBV5-4 to TRBJ2-5; 13 nucleotides line up with TRBD2. The ends lost 4 bases at V and 3 bases at J; junction bases unmatched: 9. CDR3 length: 17 residues. The V gene's germline CDR1 is SGHNT and CDR2 YYREEE (reference sequence).

V gene TRBV6-5 combines with J gene TRBJ1-5, with D possibly TRBD1 on 5 matching bases. Germline V CDR1 and CDR2: MNHEY, SVGAGI. CDR3 length: 16 amino acids. V lost 2 bases, J lost 5 bases, and 16 bases lay in between. CDR3: CASSYGGRGFDQPQHF. CDR3 sequence (DNA): TGTGCCAGCAGTTACGGGGGACGGGGGTTCGATCAGCCCCAGCATTTT.

This clone was counted a few times. The rearrangement uses TRBV5-1 and TRBJ2-7, with D possibly TRBD1 on 5 matching bases. The V and J ends lost 3 bases and 4 bases respectively, with 14 bases between them. The CDR3 spans 14 residues. The germline V gene encodes CDR1 SGHRS and CDR2 YFSETQ. DNA for the CDR3: TGCGCCAGCAGCTCCCCAGGGTTTCTGTACGAGCAGTACTTC. Protein sequence: CASSSPGFLYEQYF.

This clone has only one observation. The rearrangement uses TRBV20-1 and TRBJ1-1; D ambiguous. Trimming stripped 4 bases from V and 1 base from J, with 4 bases between. Germline-derived CDR1 and CDR2 are DFQATT and SNEGSKA (reference sequence). The CDR3 sequence is 11 residues long. The CDR3 loop is CSATRNTEAFF. CDR3 nucleotides: TGCAGTGCTACTAGGAACACTGAAGCTTTCTTT.

This clone was recorded only once. The gene calls are TRBV7-9 and TRBJ2-1; 7 positions agree with TRBD2. Germline loops: CDR1 SEHNR, CDR2 FQNEAQ (reference sequence). J was trimmed by 5 bases and V by 7 bases; bases with no gene match: 14. The CDR3 runs to 16 residues. Here the CDR3 reads CASNPGGRTRNNEQFF. CDR3 DNA sequence: TGTGCCAGCAACCCAGGTGGGAGGACTAGAAACAATGAGCAGTTCTTC.

V is TRBV7-2 and J is TRBJ1-3; D possibly corresponds to TRBD1 (5 bases). This CDR3 is 15 amino acids long. V gave up 5 bases and J gave up 0 bases, with 11 bases separating them. Per germline, CDR1 SGHTA and CDR2 FQGNSA. The CDR3 protein is CASSADTNSGNTIYF. CDR3 coding DNA: TGTGCCAGCAGCGCGGACACCAACTCTGGAAACACCATATATTTT.

The chain carries TRBV24-1 and TRBJ1-5; D remains unclear. The germline V gene has CDR1 KGHDR and CDR2 SFDVKD. V lost 5 bases to trimming and J lost 7 bases, with 11 bases between them. This CDR3 region has 13 residues. The CDR3 here is CATSVGVGQPQHF. CDR3 bases: TGTGCCACCAGTGTAGGAGTTGGACAGCCCCAGCATTTT.

The chain combines TRBV5-4 with TRBJ1-6; TRBD1 agrees at 7 bases. CDR3 size: 13 residues. J gave up 11 bases and V 4 bases, and 6 bases lay outside the gene matches. Germline CDR1 is SGHNT and CDR2 is YYREEE (reference sequence). The CDR3 protein is CASSRTGGTPLHF. The CDR3 DNA sequence: TGTGCCAGCAGCAGGACAGGAGGGACACCCCTCCACTTT.

The chain has TRBV6-6 and TRBJ2-1; 7 bases match TRBD2. V was pared by 3 bases and J by 2 bases, with 4 bases of the junction left unmatched. The CDR3 consists of 15 residues. Germline V CDR1 and CDR2: MNHNY, SVGAGI (reference sequence). The CDR3 sequence is CASSYLGGAYNEQFF. The CDR3 nucleotides are TGTGCCAGCAGTTATCTGGGGGGGGCCTACAATGAGCAGTTCTTC.

The chain uses TRBV28 and TRBJ2-7, with 11 bases matching TRBD2. Trimming took 9 bases from V and 3 from J; bases not matched to a gene: 1. Looked up from germline, CDR1 is MDHEN and CDR2 is SYDVKM. The CDR3 covers 12 residues. In nucleotides, the CDR3 is TGTGCCAGTGGGACTAGCGGCTACGAGCAGTACTTC. This sequence encodes CASGTSGYEQYF.